The T cell receptor (beta chain) described here comes from a study of identical twins. In its sample, this clonotype was seen a few times. Looked up from germline, CDR1 is KGHSH and CDR2 is LQKENI. V dropped 8 bases and J dropped 2 bases, with 9 bases sitting between them. The CDR3 is made up of 12 amino acids. TCRdb passed the 5' RACE reads through MiXCR, listing each CDR3 protein once. The table includes approximately 210,000 distinct CDR3 sequences, roughly a tenth detected once. The origin of this receptor is a woman between 18 and 29 years old in good health. Sequenced: memory (CD45RO+) T cells sorted from blood. The V and J genes are TRBV18 and TRBJ1-1, with no clear D. This chain's CDR3 is CASTLINTEAFF. The CDR3 DNA reads as TGTGCCAGCACATTAATCAACACTGAAGCTTTCTTT.